Shown below are 18 T cell receptor gamma chains from a single sample sequenced in a study of γδ T cells in repeated Plasmodium falciparum infection. TCRdb called clones from the multiplex PCR reads again using CATT. Of 11,000 to 15,000 gamma-chain clones listed, 1.5% to 2% are singletons. Vgamma9/Vdelta2+ and Vdelta2-negative gammadelta T cells were flow-sorted from PBMC for bulk sequencing. The specimen sequenced was gamma-delta T cells from blood. These receptors were collected from a pool of human donors (malaria-infected and uninfected, not separated).

This clone was observed a few times. TCRdb records a much larger clone's protein for this DNA, with a difference at residue 12 that likely arises from a read error; the protein given is the translation of the DNA. V is TRGV9 and J is TRGJP1. Germline V gives CDR1 GITISATS, CDR2 ISYDGTV (reference sequence). The CDR3 has 15 residues. The CDR3 coding sequence is TGTGCCTTGTGGGAGGCGGATACCACTGGTTGGCTCAAGATATTT. This translates into CALWEADTTGWLKIF.

This clone was seen repeatedly, ten times or more. Translating this DNA gives a protein that differs at residue 5 from the TCRdb one, which belongs to a much larger clone; a read error is likely, and the protein shown is this translation. The rearrangement uses TRGV9 and TRGJP. This CDR3 region has 15 residues. The germline CDR1 and CDR2 sequences are GITISATS and ISYDGTV (reference sequence). This CDR3 reads CALWKVKLGKKIKVF. The DNA of the CDR3 is TGTGCCTTGTGGAAGGTAAAGTTGGGCAAAAAAATCAAGGTATTT.

Sample share makes this clone medium-sized. Other DNA sequences in this sample translate to the same CDR3. The rearrangement links TRGV9 to TRGJ1 or TRGJ2. V shed 5 bases, J shed 8 bases, and the junction held 6 bases outside the gene matches. The CDR3 runs to 11 residues. Germline assignment: CDR1 GITISATS and CDR2 ISYDGTV (reference sequence). CDR3 sequence reads: CALWVGDKKLF. The CDR3 DNA is TGTGCCTTGTGGGTCGGAGATAAGAAACTCTTT.

Worth noting for this clone: TCRdb assigns this DNA the protein of a much larger clone, which departs from its translation at residue 5; this likely reflects a read error, and the protein shown comes from translating the DNA. The chain employs TRGV9 and TRGJP1. TCRdb carries no J gene annotation; the J gene was assigned here by matching the DNA with germline. CDR1 GITISATS and CDR2 ISYDGTV come from the germline V gene (reference sequence). The CDR3 runs to 16 residues. V gave up 5 bases and J gave up 0 bases; unmatched junction bases: 9. The CDR3 DNA sequence: TGTGCCTTGTGGGTGGCAATCAATACCACTGGTTGGTTCAAGATATTT. It specifies CALWVAINTTGWFKIF.

This clone has only a few counts. Translating this DNA gives a protein that differs at residue 3 from the TCRdb one, which belongs to a much larger clone; a read error is likely, and the protein shown is this translation. This chain joins TRGV4 and TRGJ1 or TRGJ2. CDR3 length: 15 residues. Germline loops: CDR1 EGSTGY, CDR2 YDSYTSSV. CDR3: CAAWDGPWNYYKKLF. The CDR3, as DNA: TGTGCCGCCTGGGATGGGCCTTGGAATTATTATAAGAAACTCTTT.

In regard to this clone: The TCRdb protein comes from a much larger clone and disagrees with this DNA's translation at residue 15, likely due to a read error; the protein given here is derived from the DNA. The rearrangement uses TRGV9 and TRGJP. The J gene, absent from TCRdb, was called here by matching the DNA to germline. The CDR3 has 18 residues. Germline V gene data show CDR1 as GITISATS and CDR2 as ISYDGTV (reference sequence). The CDR3 DNA sequence: TGTGCCTTGTGGGAGGTGCATGGACACGAGTTGGGCAAAAAAAGCAAGGTATTT. Encoded protein: CALWEVHGHELGKKSKVF.

The sample holds a few counts of this clone. Only one base separates this from a far larger clonotype, so it likely reflects a read error. The same CDR3 arises from other DNA sequences in this sample as well. Called V gene: TRGV9; the J gene was not called. Germline loops: CDR1 GITISATS, CDR2 ISYDGTV (reference sequence). The CDR3 extends over 29 amino acids. The CDR3 DNA reads as TGTGCCTTGTGGGAGGTGCAGAAGGTGGGATTGGCAGTGGAACAACACTGGTTGTCACAGGTAAGCATCGGAAGAATACAACATTTC. Translated, it gives CALWEVQKVGLAVEQHWLSQVSIGRIQHF.

This clone was counted at least ten times. V and J are TRGV4 and TRGJ1 or TRGJ2. The CDR3 loop spans 14 amino acids. Germline CDR1 reads EGSTGY; CDR2 reads YDSYTSSV. V gave up 0 bases and J gave up 2 bases; unmatched junction bases: 4. The CDR3 DNA sequence: TGTGCCACCTGGGATGGGCAGGATTATTATAAGAAACTCTTT. It encodes CATWDGQDYYKKLF.

This clone was counted only a few times. This likely stems from a read error, as it lies one base from a far larger clone. This CDR3 is also generated by other DNA sequences in the sample. The chain employs TRGV9 and TRGJ1 or TRGJ2. TCRdb carries no J gene annotation; the J gene was assigned here by matching the DNA with germline. From germline, CDR1 is GITISATS and CDR2 ISYDGTV (reference sequence). The CDR3 has 13 amino acids. The J segment lost 10 bases and the V segment lost 3 bases, leaving 12 bases of the junction unmatched. Here the CDR3 DNA reads TGTGCCTTGTGGGAGTTTAGGCGACTCAAGAAACTCTTT. It codes for CALWEFRRLKKLF.

A few counts support this clone. A far larger clone is off by one base, so a read error is likely. The same CDR3 can be traced to other DNA sequences in this sample. The rearrangement joins TRGV9 to TRGJP. In the absence of a J gene in TCRdb, the DNA was matched to germline to assign it here. V dropped 0 bases and J dropped 6; count of bases not matched to a gene: 11. Germline loops: CDR1 GITISATS, CDR2 ISYDGTV (reference sequence). There are 19 residues in the CDR3. CDR3 region: CALWEVHFSGELGKKIKVF. CDR3 DNA: TGTGCCTTGTGGGAGGTGCATTTCTCGGGAGAGTTGGGCAAAAAAATCAAGGTATTT.

This clone was seen more than once but under ten times. Translating this DNA gives a protein that differs at residue 10 from the TCRdb one, which belongs to a much larger clone; a read error is likely, and the protein shown is this translation. CDR3 in DNA: TGTGCCTTGTGGGAGTCTAAAGCGCCATCTTATAAGAAACTCTTT. Translating gives CALWESKAPSYKKLF. J is TRGJ1 or TRGJ2 and V is TRGV9. No J segment appears in TCRdb, so it was assigned here by matching the sequence to germline. The CDR3 is made up of 15 amino acids. V lost 3 bases and J lost 6; bases outside the gene matches: 14. From germline, CDR1 is GITISATS and CDR2 ISYDGTV (reference sequence).

At least ten counts were recorded for this clone. A far larger clone differs by one base, so this is likely a read error. In the same sample, other DNA sequences code for this CDR3. J is TRGJ1 or TRGJ2 and V is TRGV9. The J gene was missing in TCRdb and was found by matching the end of the DNA to germline. The CDR3 covers 13 residues. In germline, CDR1 is GITISATS, CDR2 ISYDGTV (reference sequence). CDR3 sequence: CALWEENYYKKLF. CDR3 bases: TGTGCCTTGTGGGAGGAGAATTATTACAAGAAACTCTTT.

The table lists this clone with many counts. The mismatch at residue 10 between this DNA's translation and the TCRdb protein of a much larger clone likely reflects a read error; the protein shown is translated from the DNA. The chain carries TRGV9 and TRGJP. The J gene, absent from TCRdb, was called here by matching the DNA to germline. The CDR3 has 16 residues. Germline V gives CDR1 GITISATS, CDR2 ISYDGTV (reference sequence). CDR3 DNA: TGTGCCTTGTGGGACCTTCAAGAGTTGAGCAAAAAAATCAAGGTATTT. Protein: CALWDLQELSKKIKVF.

This clone was detected many times. The TCRdb protein comes from a much larger clone and disagrees with this DNA's translation at residue 3, likely due to a read error; the protein given here is derived from the DNA. The genes are TRGV9 and TRGJP. Germline V gene lookup returns CDR1 GITISATS and CDR2 ISYDGTV (reference sequence). CDR3 size: 15 residues. In DNA, the CDR3 is TGTGCCTCGTGGGCGACTGAGTTGGGCAAAAAAATCAAGGTATTT. Residues: CASWATELGKKIKVF.

A remark on this clone: This probably arose from a read error, given a far larger clone one base away. Other DNA sequences of this sample code for an identical CDR3. The rearrangement joins TRGV9 to TRGJP2. Here the J gene was assigned by germline matching of the DNA, as TCRdb has none. The CDR3 totals 13 residues. Per the germline V gene, CDR1 is GITISATS and CDR2 is ISYDGTV (reference sequence). This chain's CDR3 is CALWEGSDWIKTF. The CDR3 nucleotides are TGTGCCTTGTGGGAGGGGAGTGACTGGATCAAGACGTTT.

This clone showed up many times. TCRdb attributes to this sequence the protein of a much larger clone, which differs from the DNA translation at residue 8; a read error is likely, and the protein displayed is translated from the DNA. V and J are TRGV9 and TRGJ1 or TRGJ2. The J gene, left out of TCRdb, was set here by checking the DNA against germline. Losses at the gene ends were 2 bases for V and 0 bases for J; bases not matched to a gene: 7. Germline assignment: CDR1 GITISATS and CDR2 ISYDGTV (reference sequence). The CDR3 consists of 15 residues. CDR3 DNA: TGTGCCTTGTGGGAGGGCAAAGCGAATTATTATAAGAAACTCTTT. Protein product: CALWEGKANYYKKLF.

In this sample, this clone turned up many times. The protein held in TCRdb is that of a much larger clone and does not match this DNA's translation at residue 5, likely because of a read error; the protein shown is translated from the DNA. The V gene is TRGV9, the J gene TRGJ1 or TRGJ2. Germline CDR1 reads GITISATS; CDR2 reads ISYDGTV (reference sequence). This CDR3 has 12 amino acids. This CDR3 reads CALWVVKYKKLF. The CDR3 DNA is TGTGCCTTGTGGGTGGTGAAATATAAGAAACTCTTT.

This clone was picked up many times. The TCRdb protein, from a much larger clone, departs from this DNA's translation at residue 9, likely by read error; the protein shown derives from the DNA. The chain joins TRGV9 to TRGJP. The J gene, left out of TCRdb, was set here by checking the DNA against germline. This CDR3 region has 16 residues. The germline gives CDR1 GITISATS, CDR2 ISYDGTV (reference sequence). Here the CDR3 DNA reads TGTGCCTACCCGCGAACACAAGAGTCGGGCAAAAAAATCAAGGTATTT. The encoded protein is CAYPRTQESGKKIKVF.